One and the same sample provided the 17 T cell receptor beta chains below, sequenced in a study of T cell changes during pregnancy in multiple sclerosis. TCRdb's copy holds only in-frame clones and misses some; the assay was immunoSEQ multiplex PCR. Of about 80,000 clones listed, around 92% are singletons. The source material was peripheral blood, sampled before pregnancy. The receptors come from a female donor with multiple sclerosis, enrolled in a pregnancy study.

V gene TRBV7-9 combines with J gene TRBJ2-7; 7 positions match TRBD2. Germline CDR1 and CDR2: SEHNR and FQNEAQ (reference sequence). The CDR3 is made up of 15 amino acids. Trimming at V came to 4 bases and at J to 6 bases, leaving 12 bases not matched to a gene. The DNA for the CDR3 is TGTGCCAGCAGCTCAACCGGGGGGTTAGCGGCCGAGCAGTACTTC. Protein product: CASSSTGGLAAEQYF. Full variable domain (rest looked up from reference TRBV7-9 and TRBJ2-7): DTGVSQNPRHKITKRGQNVTFRCDPISEHNRLYWYRQTLGQGPEFLTYFQNEAQLEKSRLLSDRFSAERPKGSFSTLEIQRTEQGDSAMYLCASSSTGGLAAEQYFGPGTRLTVT.

V usage is TRBV5-1 and J usage is TRBJ1-5; 8 bases match TRBD1. Germline V gene data show CDR1 as SGHRS and CDR2 as YFSETQ. Unmatched junction bases numbered 15, after V lost 4 bases and J lost 0 bases. This CDR3 has 19 amino acids. Here the CDR3 reads CASSVRNRAGGFSNQPQHF. The DNA for the CDR3 is TGCGCCAGCAGCGTCCGGAACCGGGCAGGGGGCTTTAGCAATCAGCCCCAGCATTTT.

The V gene is TRBV28, the J gene TRBJ1-1; no firm D call. V dropped 10 bases and J dropped 6 bases, with 15 bases sitting between them. CDR3 size: 12 residues. The germline gives CDR1 MDHEN, CDR2 SYDVKM. The CDR3 region has the DNA TGTGCCACCATCCCCGGAGGGTCTGAAGCTTTCTTT. It specifies CATIPGGSEAFF. Together with reference TRBV28 and TRBJ1-1, the CDR3 gives the full variable domain: DVKVTQSSRYLVKRTGEKVFLECVQDMDHENMFWYRQDPGLGLRLIYFSYDVKMKEKGDIPEGYSVSREKKERFSLILESASTNQTSMYLCATIPGGSEAFFGQGTRLTVV.

This chain uses TRBV2 with TRBJ2-2; TRBD1 might be the D (6 bases). Germline V lookup: CDR1 SNHLY, CDR2 FYNNEI. Trimming pared 5 bases from V and 5 bases from J, leaving 6 bases between. CDR3 size: 12 residues. The CDR3 loop reads CASSTGTGELFF. DNA of the CDR3: TGTGCCAGCAGTACAGGGACCGGGGAGCTGTTTTTT.

The genes are TRBV7-2 and TRBJ1-2; tentatively, D is TRBD1 (5 bases). The CDR3 is 13 residues long. Germline loops: CDR1 SGHTA, CDR2 FQGNSA. Trimming left V 5 bases short and J 12 bases short, with 19 bases between. The CDR3 loop reads CASSPPGRAAHTF. CDR3 bases: TGTGCCAGCAGCCCACCTGGCAGGGCAGCCCACACCTTC.

CDR3 amino acids: CASSFGTGNEKLFF. CDR3 nucleotide sequence: TGTGCCAGCAGCTTTGGGACAGGGAATGAAAAACTGTTTTTT. J is TRBJ1-4 and V is TRBV7-8; 9 bases are a match to TRBD1. This CDR3 has 14 amino acids. The germline gives CDR1 SGHVS, CDR2 FQNEAQ. The junction had 1 base not matched to a gene; V was cut back by 3 bases and J by 5 bases.

The table lists this clone with a count of one. The chain carries TRBV5-1 and TRBJ1-2; D remains unclear. Trimming cost V 3 bases and J 6 bases, with 15 bases left between them. The CDR3 spans 14 residues. Germline V gives CDR1 SGHRS, CDR2 YFSETQ. The CDR3: CASSSLTHTNGYTF. For the CDR3, the DNA is TGCGCCAGCAGCTCCCTGACTCACACCAATGGCTACACCTTC.

The chain couples TRBV30 to TRBJ1-5, with a weak D call TRBD1 (6 bases). CDR1 and CDR2 (germline): GTSNPN, SVGIG (reference sequence). V shed 3 bases and J shed 0 bases, with 6 bases lying between them. This CDR3 contains 13 residues. CDR3 DNA sequence: TGTGCCTGGAGGGACAGTAGCAATCAGCCCCAGCATTTT. Encoded protein: CAWRDSSNQPQHF.

The chain couples TRBV6-5 to TRBJ1-2, with unresolved D. The V end lost 0 bases, the J end lost 7 bases, and 9 bases lay between the germline ends. Germline V gene lookup returns CDR1 MNHEY and CDR2 SVGAGI. The CDR3 is 13 amino acids. The CDR3 reads CASSYSGARGYTF. The CDR3 DNA sequence: TGTGCCAGCAGTTACTCGGGAGCCCGTGGCTACACCTTC.

This clone has a single count. This chain uses TRBV11-2 with TRBJ2-1; TRBD2 matches 7 bases. Germline CDR1 reads SGHAT; CDR2 reads FQNNGV. There are 14 residues in the CDR3. V gave up 0 bases and J gave up 9 bases; unmatched junction bases: 5. The CDR3 region has the DNA TGTGCCAGCAGCTTAGAGGGGAGGGTGGGTGAGCAGTTCTTC. Protein product: CASSLEGRVGEQFF.

The chain has TRBV28 and TRBJ1-1, with 7 bases fitting TRBD1. Germline V gives CDR1 MDHEN, CDR2 SYDVKM. Trimming took 10 bases from V and 1 from J; bases not matched to a gene: 9. The CDR3 runs 14 residues. The CDR3 spells CAITRQGRNTEAFF. The CDR3 DNA reads as TGTGCCATCACCCGACAGGGAAGGAACACTGAAGCTTTCTTT. The whole variable domain, filled in from reference TRBV28 and TRBJ1-1, reads DVKVTQSSRYLVKRTGEKVFLECVQDMDHENMFWYRQDPGLGLRLIYFSYDVKMKEKGDIPEGYSVSREKKERFSLILESASTNQTSMYLCAITRQGRNTEAFFGQGTRLTVV.

This chain links TRBV5-1 with TRBJ2-3, with D tentatively TRBD2 (6 bases). CDR3 length: 16 amino acids. V lost 0 bases, J lost 0 bases, and 11 bases lay in between. Germline lookup yields CDR1 SGHRS and CDR2 YFSETQ. The CDR3 loop reads CASSLGASGSTDTQYF. CDR3 DNA sequence: TGCGCCAGCAGCTTGGGGGCCAGCGGGAGCACAGATACGCAGTATTTT.

The chain uses TRBV7-2 and TRBJ1-5; perhaps TRBD1 as D (5 bases). Trimming shortened V by 2 bases and J by 2 bases, and 7 bases separated the two germline ends. There are 14 residues in the CDR3. The germline CDR1 and CDR2 sequences are SGHTA and FQGNSA. CDR3 sequence: CASSLTQGNQPQHF. CDR3 in DNA: TGTGCCAGCAGCTTAACACAGGGCAATCAGCCCCAGCATTTT.

The chain recombines TRBV21-1 with TRBJ2-7; the DNA was not compared with TRBD1, the D call given in the table. TRBV21-1 is recorded as a pseudogene. This CDR3 region has 16 residues. CDR3 coding DNA: TGTGCCAGCAGCAGAAAACAGGGGGTGAAAGCCTACGAGCAGTACTTC. Translation gives CASSRKQGVKAYEQYF.

The chain joins TRBV6-5 to TRBJ2-7; 8 bases align to TRBD2. The CDR3 contains 14 residues. V shed 5 bases and J 3 bases; nucleotides not matched to a gene: 6. Germline V gene lookup returns CDR1 MNHEY and CDR2 SVGAGI. CDR3 coding DNA: TGTGCCAGCAGTCCGGGACTAGAGGGCTACGAGCAGTACTTC. The encoded protein is CASSPGLEGYEQYF.

This clone was found once. The rearrangement links TRBV28 to TRBJ2-7; no definite D call. The CDR3 loop spans 14 amino acids. V was cut by 2 bases and J by 3 bases, with 11 bases left in between. Per germline, CDR1 MDHEN and CDR2 SYDVKM. This chain's CDR3 is CASSLLVAIYEQYF. The CDR3 DNA sequence: TGTGCCAGCAGTTTACTGGTAGCCATCTACGAGCAGTACTTC.

This rearrangement joins TRBV27 to TRBJ2-1; a possible D gene is TRBD2 (5 bases). V was trimmed by 7 bases and J by 0 bases, leaving 10 bases between them. In germline, CDR1 is MNHEY, CDR2 SMNVEV (reference sequence). This CDR3 spans 14 amino acids. The DNA of the CDR3 is TGTGCCAGCACGATTCGGGGCTCCTACAATGAGCAGTTCTTC. Translation gives CASTIRGSYNEQFF.